The source of this T cell receptor beta chain is a study of Graves' ophthalmopathy and Graves' hyperthyroidism. Findings of the study overall: Also, most clonotypes expanded in the thyroid above 0.001 frequency appeared in blood.

Amplified material comprised TCR beta CDR3 regions derived from RNA transcripts. Scientists carried out first-round RT-PCR using HTBI primers and then a second-round multiplex PCR. TCRdb called the multiplex PCR reads again in MiXCR, with one record for every CDR3 protein. This table holds 40,000 to 45,000 distinct CDR3 sequences, approximately 52% found once. V gave up 1 base and J gave up 12 bases, with 10 bases separating them. Germline CDR1 reads SGHTA; CDR2 reads FQGNSA. The CDR3 runs to 12 residues. This clonotype counts as medium-sized (0.01 to 0.1%). The target antigen is unknown. Donors with ophthalmopathy: moderate-to-severe activity, CAS ≥3, NOSPECS ≥4, duration under 3 months.

This TCR was recovered from an adult man with Graves' ophthalmopathy. Source material: peripheral blood. The gene calls are TRBV7-2 and TRBJ2-1; unclear D gene. The CDR3 here is CASSLDPFGQFF. Here the CDR3 DNA reads TGTGCCAGCAGCTTAGACCCGTTTGGGCAGTTCTTC.